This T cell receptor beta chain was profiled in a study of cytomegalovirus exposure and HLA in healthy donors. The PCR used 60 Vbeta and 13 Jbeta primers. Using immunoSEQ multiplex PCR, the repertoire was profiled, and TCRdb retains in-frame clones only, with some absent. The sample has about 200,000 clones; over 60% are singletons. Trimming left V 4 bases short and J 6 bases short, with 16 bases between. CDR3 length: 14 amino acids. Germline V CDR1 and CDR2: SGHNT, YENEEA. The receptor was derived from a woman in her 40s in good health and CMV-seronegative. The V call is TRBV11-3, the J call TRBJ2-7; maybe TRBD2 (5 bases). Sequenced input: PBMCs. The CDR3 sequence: CASSSAARESEQYF. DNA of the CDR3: TGTGCCAGCAGCTCCGCCGCAAGGGAGAGCGAGCAGTACTTC.